The 10 T cell receptor beta chains in this list originate from one sample, sequenced in a study of cytomegalovirus exposure and HLA in healthy donors. Primers for the PCR totalled 60 Vbeta and 13 Jbeta. Method: immunoSEQ multiplex PCR; TCRdb's copy keeps in-frame clones and lacks some. The profile shows about 150,000 clones, approximately 75% of them singletons. The sample was PBMCs. The receptors here all came from a male donor in good health and CMV-seronegative.

The genes are TRBV10-3 and TRBJ2-7; 9 nucleotides agree with TRBD2. Germline-derived CDR1 and CDR2 are ENHRY and SYGVKD. Unmatched junction bases numbered 7, after V lost 3 bases and J lost 1 base. This CDR3 region has 16 residues. CDR3 sequence reads: CAISDQSGGLSYEQYF. Written as DNA, the CDR3 is TGTGCCATCAGTGACCAAAGCGGGGGGCTGTCCTACGAGCAGTACTTC.

The genes are TRBV5-4 and TRBJ2-5; the match to TRBD2 covers 10 bases. Germline trimming cut 4 bases from V and 1 base from J; bases unmatched to any gene: 10. Per the germline V gene, CDR1 is SGHNT and CDR2 is YYREEE (reference sequence). This CDR3 has 17 residues. The CDR3 loop reads CASSLIGLADSQETQYF. CDR3 bases: TGTGCCAGCAGCCTCATCGGACTAGCGGACTCCCAAGAGACCCAGTACTTC.

The chain links TRBV30 to TRBJ2-7; 8 bases map to TRBD1. The V gene's germline CDR1 is GTSNPN and CDR2 SVGIG (reference sequence). Trimming cost V 5 bases and J 6 bases; bases outside gene matches: 6. The CDR3 runs 12 residues. The CDR3 spells CAWGQGSGEQYF. DNA of the CDR3: TGTGCCTGGGGACAGGGCTCGGGCGAGCAGTACTTC.

The J gene is TRBJ2-1, the V gene TRBV2, with TRBD2 matching over 16 bases. Trimming removed 6 bases from V and 6 bases from J; junction bases left unmatched: 8. Germline V gene data show CDR1 as SNHLY and CDR2 as FYNNEI. The CDR3 totals 17 residues. The CDR3 here is CASRGPGTSGGANEQFF. The CDR3 coding sequence is TGTGCCAGCAGGGGCCCCGGGACTAGCGGGGGGGCCAATGAGCAGTTCTTC.

The chain joins TRBV11-2 to TRBJ1-1; TRBD1 might be the D (5 bases). The CDR3 loop spans 14 amino acids. Deletions cut 5 bases from V and 1 base from J, with 11 bases between. The V gene's germline CDR1 is SGHAT and CDR2 FQNNGV. The CDR3 nucleotides read TGTGCCAGCAGCCATCGGGACTCGAACACTGAAGCTTTCTTT. Translating gives CASSHRDSNTEAFF.

This chain joins TRBV19 and TRBJ2-5; 8 nucleotides match TRBD1. CDR3 size: 14 residues. V lost 5 bases and J lost 2; bases outside the gene matches: 4. Germline-derived CDR1 and CDR2 are LNHDA and SQIVND (reference sequence). CDR3 amino acids: CASSRRQGQETQYF. CDR3 nucleotide sequence: TGTGCCAGTAGTCGGAGACAGGGGCAAGAGACCCAGTACTTC.

The chain has TRBV2 and TRBJ2-3, with TRBD2 matching over 9 bases. Germline V CDR1 and CDR2: SNHLY, FYNNEI. V was pared by 8 bases and J by 2 bases, with 17 bases of the junction left unmatched. CDR3 size: 18 residues. Here the CDR3 reads CASCTGRGGVTTTDTQYF. The CDR3 bases are TGTGCCAGCTGTACTGGGCGGGGGGGGGTCACAACCACAGATACGCAGTATTTT.

The chain couples TRBV5-4 to TRBJ2-2; perhaps TRBD2 as D (6 bases). The germline gives CDR1 SGHNT, CDR2 YYREEE (reference sequence). CDR3 length: 14 residues. V lost 5 bases, J lost 4 bases, and 12 bases lay in between. This CDR3 is CASRPVGGTGELFF. The CDR3 coding sequence is TGTGCCAGCAGACCAGTGGGGGGCACCGGGGAGCTGTTTTTT.

In this sample, this clone turned up once. V usage is TRBV10-3 and J usage is TRBJ2-7, with a tentative D call TRBD2 (5 bases). The germline V gene has CDR1 ENHRY and CDR2 SYGVKD. The CDR3 contains 12 residues. V lost 4 bases and J 4 bases, leaving 8 bases between the germline ends. CDR3 protein: CAISGGGYEQYF. As DNA, the CDR3 is TGTGCCATCAGTGGAGGAGGATACGAGCAGTACTTC.

J is TRBJ1-1 and V is TRBV4-3; D not certain. Trimming removed 1 base at V and 5 bases at J, with 8 bases between. The CDR3 covers 13 residues. CDR1 is LGHNA, CDR2 YSLEER, per germline. Here the CDR3 DNA reads TGCGCCAGCAGCCAAGCTCGGGGTACTGAAGCTTTCTTT. This sequence encodes CASSQARGTEAFF.